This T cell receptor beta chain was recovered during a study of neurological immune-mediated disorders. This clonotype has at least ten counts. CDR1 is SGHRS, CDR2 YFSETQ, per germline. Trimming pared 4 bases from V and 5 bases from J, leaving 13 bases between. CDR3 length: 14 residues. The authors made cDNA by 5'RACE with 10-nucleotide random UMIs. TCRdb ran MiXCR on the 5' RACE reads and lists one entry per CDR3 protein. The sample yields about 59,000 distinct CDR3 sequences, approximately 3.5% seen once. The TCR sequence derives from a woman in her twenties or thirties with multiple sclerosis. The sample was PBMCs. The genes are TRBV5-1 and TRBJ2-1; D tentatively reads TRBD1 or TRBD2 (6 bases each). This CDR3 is CASSTGTAHNEQFF. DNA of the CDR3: TGCGCCAGCAGCACAGGGACTGCGCACAATGAGCAGTTCTTC.